A selection of T cell receptor beta chains follows, all from one sample in a study of CD8 T cells in Susac syndrome. TCRdb reanalysed the immunoSEQ multiplex PCR reads using MiXCR and keeps one entry per CDR3 protein. Counted here are 95,000 to 150,000 distinct CDR3 sequences, about 95% occurring once; the ten biggest clones make up more than 0.2%. Sequenced sample: CD8+ T cells from PBMCs. Source of these receptors: a human donor with Susac syndrome. Both conserved end residues are part of each CDR3. Fields, in order: D gene, V gene, J gene, clone size, CDR3 protein, CDR3 DNA. The D gene is left open where the match is weak. Where a row states a size, it is once, few, many or the class of an expanded clone; other rows omit it.

D: NA; V: TRBV7-9; J: TRBJ2-7; size: NA; CDR3: CASIPTGDYEQYF; DNA: TGTGCCAGCATCCCAACGGGGGACTACGAGCAGTACTTC
D: NA; V: TRBV19; J: TRBJ1-1; size: NA; CDR3: CASSINGGDTEAFF; DNA: TGTGCCAGTAGTATCAACGGGGGAGACACTGAAGCTTTCTTT
D: NA; V: TRBV4-2; J: TRBJ2-2; size: NA; CDR3: CASSQEDSGLYTGELFF; DNA: TGTGCCAGCAGCCAAGAAGACAGCGGGCTATACACCGGGGAGCTGTTTTTT
D: NA; V: TRBV7-9; J: TRBJ2-7; size: once; CDR3: CASSLGTKTYEQYF; DNA: TGTGCCAGCAGCTTAGGGACAAAAACCTACGAGCAGTACTTC
D: NA; V: TRBV24-1; J: TRBJ1-1; size: NA; CDR3: CATSDDRGRAFF; DNA: TGTGCCACCAGTGATGATAGGGGAAGGGCTTTCTTT
D: NA; V: TRBV30; J: TRBJ1-2; size: NA; CDR3: CAWNLGNYGYTF; DNA: TGTGCCTGGAATCTGGGAAACTATGGCTACACCTTC
D: TRBD1; V: TRBV30; J: TRBJ2-3; size: once; CDR3: CAWSGGDRGTDTQYF; DNA: TGTGCCTGGAGCGGAGGGGACAGGGGCACAGATACGCAGTATTTT
D: TRBD2; V: TRBV6-4; J: TRBJ2-3; size: once; CDR3: CASSDGGLVTDTQYF; DNA: TGTGCCAGCAGTGACGGGGGACTAGTCACAGATACGCAGTATTTT
D: TRBD1; V: TRBV7-3; J: TRBJ1-2; size: once; CDR3: CASSLGGDRDYTF; DNA: TGTGCCAGCAGCTTGGGGGGGGACAGAGACTACACCTTC
D: NA; V: TRBV7-3; J: TRBJ2-1; size: NA; CDR3: CASSLQGNSYNEQFF; DNA: TGTGCCAGCAGCTTACAGGGCAACTCCTACAATGAGCAGTTCTTC
D: NA; V: TRBV18; J: TRBJ1-4; size: NA; CDR3: CASSPLAGTNEKLFF; DNA: TGTGCCAGCTCACCACTTGCTGGAACTAATGAAAAACTGTTTTTT
D: NA; V: TRBV6-2/TRBV6-3; J: TRBJ2-5; size: few; CDR3: CASSYGAEQETQYF; DNA: TGTGCCAGCAGTTACGGGGCGGAACAAGAGACCCAGTACTTC
D: TRBD2; V: TRBV15; J: TRBJ2-1; size: NA; CDR3: CATSRNARPGGGFYNEQFF; DNA: TGTGCCACCAGCAGAAACGCCCGGCCGGGGGGGGGATTCTACAATGAGCAGTTCTTC
D: NA; V: TRBV30; J: TRBJ1-6; size: NA; CDR3: CAWSVSGVAYNSPLHF; DNA: TGTGCCTGGAGTGTATCAGGGGTCGCCTATAATTCACCCCTCCACTTT
D: NA; V: TRBV5-4; J: TRBJ2-7; size: NA; CDR3: CASSFYTPWWYTSSYEQYF; DNA: TGTGCCAGCAGCTTTTATACCCCGTGGTGGTATACGAGCTCCTACGAGCAGTACTTC
D: NA; V: TRBV13; J: TRBJ1-4; size: NA; CDR3: CASSLDLGKLFF; DNA: TGTGCCAGCAGCTTAGATCTGGGAAAACTGTTTTTT
D: TRBD1; V: TRBV20-1; J: TRBJ2-7; size: NA; CDR3: CSASPGQTSYEQYF; DNA: TGCAGTGCTTCACCGGGACAGACATCCTACGAGCAGTACTTC
D: NA; V: TRBV27; J: TRBJ1-5; size: NA; CDR3: CASSLGRYQPQHF; DNA: TGTGCCAGCAGTTTAGGTCGCTATCAGCCCCAGCATTTT
D: TRBD2; V: TRBV4-2; J: TRBJ2-2; size: NA; CDR3: CASSQGLASNTGELFF; DNA: TGTGCCAGCAGCCAGGGACTAGCGTCGAACACCGGGGAGCTGTTTTTT
D: NA; V: TRBV11-2; J: TRBJ1-6; size: NA; CDR3: CASNPTRSVNSPLHF; DNA: TGTGCCAGCAATCCTACTCGGTCCGTTAATTCACCCCTCCACTTT
D: TRBD2; V: TRBV6-1; J: TRBJ2-1; size: NA; CDR3: CASSEEAGGSYNEQFF; DNA: TGTGCCAGCAGTGAAGAGGCGGGGGGCTCTTACAATGAGCAGTTCTTC
D: NA; V: TRBV5-6; J: TRBJ2-7; size: NA; CDR3: CASSSDLAWDEQYF; DNA: TGTGCCAGCAGCTCCGACCTGGCCTGGGACGAGCAGTACTTC
D: NA; V: TRBV24-1; J: TRBJ2-2; size: NA; CDR3: CATSGTGTHAGELFF; DNA: TGTGCCACCAGTGGTACCGGGACGCACGCCGGGGAGCTGTTTTTT
D: NA; V: TRBV20-1; J: TRBJ1-1; size: NA; CDR3: CSAKTDLNTEAFF; DNA: TGCAGTGCTAAAACGGATCTTAACACTGAAGCTTTCTTT
D: NA; V: TRBV6-5; J: TRBJ1-1; size: NA; CDR3: CASSYRQNTEAFF; DNA: TGTGCCAGCAGTTACCGGCAGAACACTGAAGCTTTCTTT
D: NA; V: TRBV27; J: TRBJ1-5; size: NA; CDR3: CASSLTGPNQPQHF; DNA: TGTGCCAGCAGCCTCACAGGGCCCAATCAGCCCCAGCATTTT
D: TRBD1; V: TRBV7-2; J: TRBJ2-1; size: NA; CDR3: CASSGGTGGSYNEQFF; DNA: TGTGCCAGCAGCGGAGGGACAGGGGGCTCTTACAATGAGCAGTTCTTC
D: NA; V: TRBV20-1; J: TRBJ1-2; size: NA; CDR3: CSARVAGRDYGYTF; DNA: TGCAGTGCTAGAGTTGCCGGGCGGGACTATGGCTACACCTTC
D: TRBD1; V: TRBV7-2; J: TRBJ2-7; size: NA; CDR3: CASSLTGTGPYEQYF; DNA: TGTGCCAGCAGCTTAACGGGGACAGGACCCTACGAGCAGTACTTC
D: NA; V: TRBV13; J: TRBJ2-1; size: NA; CDR3: CASSLRTISYNEQFF; DNA: TGTGCCAGCAGCCTAAGGACCATCTCCTACAATGAGCAGTTCTTC
D: NA; V: TRBV27; J: TRBJ2-7; size: once; CDR3: CASSPLLKTGIPYEQYF; DNA: TGTGCCAGCAGTCCCCTGCTAAAAACAGGGATCCCCTACGAGCAGTACTTC
D: NA; V: TRBV11-2; J: TRBJ2-5; size: NA; CDR3: CASSLSVLLSRAEYQETQYF; DNA: TGTGCCAGCAGCTTATCTGTCCTTCTATCGCGGGCGGAATACCAAGAGACCCAGTACTTC
D: TRBD2; V: TRBV12-3/TRBV12-4; J: TRBJ2-7; size: NA; CDR3: CASSLAGAGGPHEQYF; DNA: TGTGCCAGCAGTTTAGCGGGGGCGGGAGGGCCCCACGAGCAGTACTTC
D: TRBD2; V: TRBV12-3/TRBV12-4; J: TRBJ2-3; size: NA; CDR3: CASSSAGLAGEADTQYF; DNA: TGTGCCAGCAGTTCCGCCGGACTAGCGGGAGAGGCAGATACGCAGTATTTT
D: TRBD1; V: TRBV29-1; J: TRBJ2-2; size: once; CDR3: CSVEGQGNTGELFF; DNA: TGCAGCGTTGAGGGACAGGGTAACACCGGGGAGCTGTTTTTT
D: TRBD1; V: TRBV28; J: TRBJ2-5; size: NA; CDR3: CASSPPGQEETQYF; DNA: TGTGCCAGCAGTCCCCCGGGACAGGAAGAGACCCAGTACTTC
D: NA; V: TRBV6-9; J: TRBJ1-5; size: NA; CDR3: CATSGVHRGYYSNQPQHF; DNA: TGTGCCACCTCAGGAGTGCATCGGGGTTATTATAGCAATCAGCCCCAGCATTTT
D: NA; V: TRBV20-1; J: TRBJ2-7; size: once; CDR3: CSVGDNSYEQYF; DNA: TGCAGTGTAGGGGACAACTCCTACGAGCAGTACTTC
D: NA; V: TRBV29-1; J: TRBJ1-1; size: NA; CDR3: CSVVLNTEAFF; DNA: TGCAGCGTTGTTTTGAACACTGAAGCTTTCTTT
D: NA; V: TRBV6-5; J: TRBJ1-2; size: NA; CDR3: CASSASRFYGYTF; DNA: TGTGCCAGCAGTGCCTCAAGATTCTATGGCTACACCTTC